These T cell receptor beta chains were read from a single sample in a study of shared clonotypes between healthy human individuals. Only in-frame clones appear in the TCRdb table, and some are missing; sequencing was by immunoSEQ multiplex PCR. The table has roughly 2.2 million clones, 93% seen once. The sequenced sample was naive CD4+ T cells from PBMCs. These receptors were collected from a man aged 18 to 35 in good health. Some clones in this sample may be carry-over from other donors' samples. Each CDR3 is given with its conserved first and last residue. Fields, in order: J gene, D gene, V gene, clone size, CDR3 DNA, CDR3 protein. A D gene is named only where the DNA matches it firmly. Size is stated for part of the rows, as once, few or many counts, or as a class when the clone is expanded.

>TRBJ1-2|.|TRBV28|.
TGTGCCAGCAGTATAAATCCCCGAAACTATGGCTACACCTTC
CASSINPRNYGYTF
>TRBJ1-5|.|TRBV19|.
TGTGCCAGTAGTATAGAAGAGGGTAGAATCGGGCCCCAGCATTTT
CASSIEEGRIGPQHF
>TRBJ2-3|.|TRBV5-1|.
TGCGCCAGCCATACTCCCACAGATACGCAGTATTTT
CASHTPTDTQYF
>TRBJ2-1|TRBD1|TRBV28|.
TGTGCCAGCAGTTTCCAGGACAGGGGCAATGAGCAGTTCTTC
CASSFQDRGNEQFF
>TRBJ2-5|TRBD1|TRBV15|.
TGTGCCACCAGCAGAGAAGCTATGGACAGGAAAGAGACCCAGTACTTC
CATSREAMDRKETQYF
>TRBJ2-1|TRBD1|TRBV5-6|.
TGTGCCAGCAGCGGAACCGGGACAGGGAGGCATGAGCAGTTCTTC
CASSGTGTGRHEQFF
>TRBJ1-2|TRBD1|TRBV15|.
TGTGCCACCAGCAGAGGGGGACAGGGGGTCAACTATGGCTACACCTTC
CATSRGGQGVNYGYTF
>TRBJ2-5|TRBD2|TRBV18|.
TGTGCCAGCTCACCCGCGGGAGTGGGGACCCAGTACTTC
CASSPAGVGTQYF
>TRBJ2-7|.|TRBV11-2|.
TGTGCCAGCAGCCCTGGGACACGAAACTACGAGCAGTACTTC
CASSPGTRNYEQYF
>TRBJ1-2|.|TRBV28|.
TGTGCCAGCAGTTTAGGGGGAGAGATCTATGGCTACACCTTC
CASSLGGEIYGYTF
>TRBJ2-1|.|TRBV11-2|.
TGTGCCAGCAGCTTAGATTCTGGAAATTGGAATGAGCAGTTCTTC
CASSLDSGNWNEQFF
>TRBJ2-7|TRBD2|TRBV5-6|.
TGTGCCAGCAGCTCGGGACTAGCGGGAGGAGTCGAGCAGTACTTC
CASSSGLAGGVEQYF
>TRBJ2-2|TRBD2|TRBV5-4|.
TGTGCCAGCAGCAAGGGACTAGCCTCCAAAACCGGGGAGCTGTTTTTT
CASSKGLASKTGELFF
>TRBJ2-5|TRBD1|TRBV7-8|.
TGTGCCAGCAGGAGGGACAGGGCAGAGACCCAGTACTTC
CASRRDRAETQYF
>TRBJ2-3|.|TRBV19|.
TGTGCCAGTAGTACCCGAGGTAGCGGTACAGATACGCAGTATTTT
CASSTRGSGTDTQYF
>TRBJ2-1|.|TRBV5-6|.
TGTGCCAGCAGCCACCGAACGACAGGTTACAATGAGCAGTTCTTC
CASSHRTTGYNEQFF
>TRBJ2-1|TRBD2|TRBV30|.
TGTGCCTGGAGTGTACTGACTAGCGGGAGACGAACCTACAATGAGCAGTTCTTC
CAWSVLTSGRRTYNEQFF
>TRBJ2-5|.|TRBV5-1|.
TGCGCCAGCAGCTCCTTTCAAGAGACCCAGTACTTC
CASSSFQETQYF
>TRBJ2-3|.|TRBV5-1|once
TGCGCCAGCAGCCGACAGGATAGCACAGATACGCAGTATTTT
CASSRQDSTDTQYF
>TRBJ2-2|TRBD1|TRBV28|.
TGTGCCAGCAACCCGACAGGGCGGTTCGGCACCGGGGAGCTGTTTTTT
CASNPTGRFGTGELFF
>TRBJ2-1|.|TRBV5-6|.
TGTGCCAGCAGGAAGGACAGCGGCTCCTACAATGAGCAGTTCTTC
CASRKDSGSYNEQFF
>TRBJ1-4|TRBD1|TRBV28|.
TGTGCCAGCACCACCGTGGGACAGGGGAACGAAAAACTGTTTTTT
CASTTVGQGNEKLFF
>TRBJ2-3|TRBD2|TRBV19|.
TGTGCCAGTAGTATAGATCCCTCTCTAGCGGGAGGCACAGATACGCAGTATTTT
CASSIDPSLAGGTDTQYF
>TRBJ2-2|.|TRBV14|.
TGTGCCAGCAGCTACTTGGTGAGGAGGTCCTTAAGGGTGTTTTTT
CASSYLVRRSLRVFF
>TRBJ2-2|TRBD2|TRBV5-5|.
TGTGCCAGCAGCTTCGAGGGGACTAGACTTTTCTACGGGGAGCTGTTTTTT
CASSFEGTRLFYGELFF
>TRBJ1-2|.|TRBV18|.
TGTGCCAGCTCACCAACGGCCAGGGAAGGTAGCTACACCTTC
CASSPTAREGSYTF
>TRBJ1-2|TRBD1|TRBV6-1|.
TGTGCCAGCAGCGACACACCCGGGACAGGGTATGGCTACACCTTC
CASSDTPGTGYGYTF
>TRBJ2-5|TRBD1|TRBV14|.
TGTGCCAGCAGCCAAGGAGGCAGGGGGAATCGAGAGACCCAGTACTTC
CASSQGGRGNRETQYF
>TRBJ2-2|TRBD2|TRBV28|.
TGTGCCAGCAGGGGTAGCGGGAACCGGGGGACCGGGGAGCTGTTTTTT
CASRGSGNRGTGELFF
>TRBJ1-2|TRBD1|TRBV30|.
TGTGCCTTCAGGGGGACAGGGCCGGCCGGGGGCTACACCTTC
CAFRGTGPAGGYTF
>TRBJ1-2|.|TRBV19|.
TGTGCCAGTAGTATAGGGGGAATTCGTCCTTATGGCTACACCTTC
CASSIGGIRPYGYTF
>TRBJ2-1|TRBD2|TRBV30|.
TGTGCCTGGAGTCGCGGGAGGGCCTACAATGAGCAGTTCTTC
CAWSRGRAYNEQFF
>TRBJ2-3|.|TRBV29-1|.
TGCAGCGTTGATTCCAGGGAGAGCGATACGCAGTATTTT
CSVDSRESDTQYF
>TRBJ2-7|TRBD2|TRBV5-6|.
TGTGCCAGCAGCCTGGGACTAGCGGGAGAGCGTGAGCAGTACTTC
CASSLGLAGEREQYF
>TRBJ2-1|.|TRBV7-3|.
TGTGCCAGCAGCTTATCTTCGGGGAATGAGCAGTTCTTC
CASSLSSGNEQFF
>TRBJ1-2|TRBD1|TRBV5-4|.
TGTGCCAGCAGCTTGGGACAGGGGGCGAACACTAACTATGGCTACACCTTC
CASSLGQGANTNYGYTF
>TRBJ2-3|.|TRBV9|.
TGTGCCAGCAGCGTCGGATTAGCGTCAGGTAGCACAGATACGCAGTATTTT
CASSVGLASGSTDTQYF
>TRBJ2-5|.|TRBV11-2|.
TGTGCCAGCAGCTTAGATCGGGGGCGGCGAGAGACCCAGTACTTC
CASSLDRGRRETQYF
>TRBJ2-2|TRBD2|TRBV7-2|.
TGTGCCAGCACCCTTCGCCCTAGCGGGGTCGGCGAGCTGTTTTTT
CASTLRPSGVGELFF
>TRBJ2-2|.|TRBV5-1|.
TGCGCCAGCAGCTTGGGAGGCCGGTCCGGGGAGCTGTTTTTT
CASSLGGRSGELFF
>TRBJ1-2|.|TRBV19|.
TGTGCCAGTAGCCCAGGGTCGACGGGTAACTATGGCTACACCTTC
CASSPGSTGNYGYTF
>TRBJ2-2|.|TRBV9|.
TGTGCCAGCAGCGTAGAGGCCACCGGGGAGCTGTTTTTT
CASSVEATGELFF
>TRBJ2-5|.|TRBV2|.
TGTGCCAGCAGTGAAGGCGGACAGCAAGAGACCCAGTACTTC
CASSEGGQQETQYF
>TRBJ1-5|TRBD1|TRBV27|few
TGTGCCAGCAGGGGACAGGGTTATCAGCCCCAGCATTTT
CASRGQGYQPQHF
>TRBJ2-2|.|TRBV4-3|.
TGCGCCAGCAGCCCCCTCACGCGGCGAGACACCGGGGAGCTGTTTTTT
CASSPLTRRDTGELFF
>TRBJ2-1|TRBD1|TRBV2|.
TGTGCCAGCAGTGGACAGGGGGCGCCTTTTAGGCTCTTC
CASSGQGAPFRLF
>TRBJ2-2|.|TRBV7-3|.
TGTGCCAGCAGCTTATTAGCCCAAGGGGAGCTGTTTTTT
CASSLLAQGELFF
>TRBJ2-2|TRBD1|TRBV4-2|few
TGTGCCAGCAGCCAAGTACAGGGGATGATGTTTTTT
CASSQVQGMMFF
>TRBJ2-5|TRBD2|TRBV11-3|.
TGTGCCAGCAGCCCGGGACTAGCGGGGCAAGAGACCCAGTACTTC
CASSPGLAGQETQYF
>TRBJ2-7|.|TRBV30|.
TGTGCCTGGCTAAAACCGCAGAAGCGCTACGAGCAGTACTTC
CAWLKPQKRYEQYF
>TRBJ1-2|.|TRBV19|.
TGTGCCAGTAGTATAGGACAGCTATACAGTGGCTACACCTTC
CASSIGQLYSGYTF
>TRBJ2-3|TRBD1|TRBV12-5|once
TGTGCTAGTGGTTCCCGGACAGGGCGGAGGTTTACAGATACGCAGTATTTT
CASGSRTGRRFTDTQYF